This T cell receptor beta chain was found in a study of T cell responses to AZD1222 COVID-19 vaccine. Points from the study as a whole: Nearly half of the spike-specific TCRs reportedly recognize variant regions that carry no mutations. Compared with day 0, the breadth and depth of the Spike-specific TCR repertoire rose significantly after two doses of AZD1222. Repertoire sampling happened only post peak T cell response.

For this clone: The antigen remains undetermined.

The data were produced by immunoSEQ multiplex PCR, yet TCRdb's version contains in-frame clones alone and is incomplete. This sample has 100,000 to 150,000 clones, with approximately 94% found just once. Germline V gives CDR1 SNHLY, CDR2 FYNNEI. The CDR3 is 14 residues long. Trimming took 1 base from V and 4 from J, leaving 11 bases between them. The sequence derives from an adult in good health. The material sequenced was peripheral blood, taken on day 0 of AZD1222 vaccination. The chain couples TRBV2 to TRBJ2-7; the D gene is possibly TRBD1 (6 bases). The CDR3 DNA reads as TGTGCCAGCAGTGAAGAGGGGGAAAGGTACGAGCAGTACTTC. It codes for CASSEEGERYEQYF.